Presented here are 31 T cell receptor beta chains from one specimen sequenced in a study of cytomegalovirus exposure and HLA in healthy donors. 13 Jbeta primers and 60 Vbeta primers were used for the PCR. Assay used: immunoSEQ multiplex PCR; TCRdb lists only in-frame clones, some missing. The top ten clones hold about 2.6% of a sample with approximately 190,000 clones, 84% of them seen once. Sequenced input: PBMCs. These receptors were obtained from a woman in her fifties or sixties in good health and CMV-seropositive.

V gene TRBV6-5 combines with J gene TRBJ1-2; no firm D call. Germline V gene data show CDR1 as MNHEY and CDR2 as SVGAGI. CDR3 size: 14 residues. Trimming removed 5 bases from V and 1 base from J, with 11 bases in between. The CDR3 reads CASSLRHFNYGYTF. CDR3 bases: TGTGCCAGCAGTCTCAGGCATTTTAACTATGGCTACACCTTC.

The rearrangement joins TRBV4-1 to TRBJ1-6, with no clear D. CDR3 length: 17 residues. The germline V gene encodes CDR1 MGHRA and CDR2 YSYEKL. V was shortened by 5 bases and J by 5 bases, with 19 bases between the two germline ends. The CDR3 DNA is TGCGCCAGCAGCTCCGCGGGGAATCCTAATAATAATTCACCCCTCCACTTT. Amino acids: CASSSAGNPNNNSPLHF.

CDR3 bases: TGTGCCAGCAGCCCGAGGGTTGCGGCTCAAGAGACCCAGTACTTC. Its protein is CASSPRVAAQETQYF. The V call is TRBV7-6, the J call TRBJ2-5, with D perhaps matching TRBD2 (5 bases). Looked up from germline, CDR1 is SGHVS and CDR2 is FNYEAQ. The ends were cut back, 5 bases at V and 2 bases at J, with 15 bases in the middle. This CDR3 contains 15 residues.

J is TRBJ1-2 and V is TRBV9; D is uncertain. Germline V gene lookup returns CDR1 SGDLS and CDR2 YYNGEE. This CDR3 is 18 amino acids long. V shed 4 bases and J shed 5 bases, with 27 bases lying between them. This CDR3 reads CASSHNKWTLTPFYGYTF. CDR3 coding DNA: TGTGCCAGCAGCCATAATAAGTGGACTCTAACACCTTTTTATGGCTACACCTTC.

The chain combines TRBV5-4 with TRBJ2-3, with 7 positions matching TRBD2. This CDR3 comprises 15 residues. The germline V gene has CDR1 SGHNT and CDR2 YYREEE (reference sequence). Germline trimming cut 4 bases from V and 2 bases from J; bases unmatched to any gene: 7. In DNA, the CDR3 is TGTGCCAGCAGCCCGGGGGGTAGCCTCACAGATACGCAGTATTTT. This encodes CASSPGGSLTDTQYF.

The chain has TRBV7-2 and TRBJ1-4; tentatively, D is TRBD1 (5 bases). This CDR3 spans 15 amino acids. Germline V gene data show CDR1 as SGHTA and CDR2 as FQGNSA. V lost 5 bases and J lost 3, with 13 bases in between. The CDR3 nucleotides read TGTGCCAGCAGCCCGGGGGAGGGCTCTAATGAAAAACTGTTTTTT. Its translation: CASSPGEGSNEKLFF.

The V call is TRBV5-4, the J call TRBJ1-2, with 9 bases fitting TRBD1. Germline CDR1 and CDR2: SGHNT and YYREEE (reference sequence). The V gene end was trimmed by 4 bases and the J gene end by 6 bases; junction bases not matched to a gene: 10. The CDR3 covers 15 residues. CDR3 loop: CASSPLQGAKDGYTF. The CDR3 coding sequence is TGTGCCAGCAGCCCCCTACAGGGGGCAAAGGATGGCTACACCTTC.

This clone occurred once. V and J are TRBV7-8 and TRBJ2-4, with D possibly TRBD2 on 5 matching bases. CDR3 length: 14 amino acids. V was clipped by 5 bases and J by 0 bases, with 8 bases between them. CDR1 and CDR2 from the germline V gene are SGHVS and FQNEAQ. CDR3 DNA sequence: TGTGCCAGCAGCCCAGCGGTAGCCAAAAACATTCAGTACTTC. Protein sequence: CASSPAVAKNIQYF.

This clone showed up just once. The CDR3 loop reads CASSPPLRAGNTIYF. The CDR3 DNA follows: TGTGCCAGCAGCCCTCCCCTGAGGGCCGGAAACACCATATATTTT. V is TRBV7-9 and J is TRBJ1-3; D remains ambiguous. The germline gives CDR1 SEHNR, CDR2 FQNEAQ (reference sequence). The CDR3 sequence is 15 residues long. The germline V and J ends were trimmed by 5 bases and 4 bases, with 15 bases remaining between them.

This chain joins TRBV5-1 and TRBJ2-2; D perhaps matches TRBD1 (5 bases). The germline CDR1 and CDR2 sequences are SGHRS and YFSETQ. V was shortened by 5 bases and J by 5 bases, with 19 bases between the two germline ends. CDR3 length equals 16 residues. The CDR3 DNA reads TGCGCCAGCAGTCAGGGTCTAGAACGGTTGACCGGGGAGCTGTTTTTT. Protein: CASSQGLERLTGELFF.

This chain links TRBV6-6 with TRBJ2-1; 10 bases agree with TRBD2. Germline CDR1 reads MNHNY; CDR2 reads SVGAGI (reference sequence). Losses at the gene ends were 6 bases for V and 8 bases for J; bases not matched to a gene: 7. The CDR3 sequence is 14 residues long. DNA of the CDR3: TGTGCCAGCAGCCAATCTAGCGGGGGACATGAGCAGTTCTTC. It is translated as CASSQSSGGHEQFF.

The chain uses TRBV10-1 and TRBJ2-1; a possible D gene is TRBD2 (5 bases). The CDR3 spans 13 residues. CDR1 and CDR2 (germline): WNHNN, SYGVQD (reference sequence). The V end was cut by 7 bases, the J end by 5 bases, with 12 bases between. This chain's CDR3 is CASTTGSHNEQFF. The CDR3 DNA is TGCGCCAGCACCACGGGAAGCCACAATGAGCAGTTCTTC.

A few counts support this clone. This chain connects TRBV6-1 to TRBJ2-1; perhaps TRBD2 as D (6 bases). V lost 3 bases and J lost 4, with 10 bases in between. The germline CDR1 and CDR2 sequences are MNHNS and SASEGT. This CDR3 is 14 amino acids long. CDR3: CASSDRGSYNEQFF. The CDR3 region has the DNA TGTGCCAGCAGTGACCGGGGGAGTTACAATGAGCAGTTCTTC.

The V call is TRBV2, the J call TRBJ2-2, with D perhaps matching TRBD1 (6 bases). This CDR3 comprises 14 residues. V was clipped by 3 bases and J by 5 bases, with 10 bases between them. Germline CDR1 reads SNHLY; CDR2 reads FYNNEI. CDR3 loop: CASSENRDTGELFF. CDR3 sequence (DNA): TGTGCCAGCAGTGAGAACAGGGATACCGGGGAGCTGTTTTTT.

V gene TRBV14 combines with J gene TRBJ2-1; D ambiguous. Trimming cost V 1 base and J 2 bases, with 9 bases left between them. The CDR3 sequence is 15 residues long. Germline V gene sequence: CDR1 SGHDN, CDR2 FVKESK. Written as DNA, the CDR3 is TGTGCCAGCAGCCAAGGTCTAGTACCCTACAATGAGCAGTTCTTC. As protein: CASSQGLVPYNEQFF.

The chain joins TRBV6-1 to TRBJ2-1; 8 bases match TRBD2. The CDR3 spans 17 residues. J gave up 0 bases and V 2 bases, and 6 bases lay outside the gene matches. The germline V gene encodes CDR1 MNHNS and CDR2 SASEGT. This CDR3 is CASSEFVGGASYNEQFF. DNA of the CDR3: TGTGCCAGCAGTGAATTCGTCGGGGGGGCCTCCTACAATGAGCAGTTCTTC.

The chain employs TRBV19 and TRBJ2-6, with D perhaps TRBD1 (6 bases). The CDR3 consists of 18 residues. CDR1 LNHDA and CDR2 SQIVND come from the germline V gene (reference sequence). V gave up 1 base and J gave up 3 bases, with 16 bases separating them. CDR3 DNA sequence: TGTGCCAGTAGTATAGGCGGTAGAGGGGGAAGTGGGGCCAACGTCCTGACTTTC. Translation gives CASSIGGRGGSGANVLTF. Full variable domain (rest looked up from reference TRBV19 and TRBJ2-6): DGGITQSPKYLFRKEGQNVTLSCEQNLNHDAMYWYRQDPGQGLRLIYYSQIVNDFQKGDIAEGYSVSREKKESFPLTVTSAQKNPTAFYLCASSIGGRGGSGANVLTFGAGSRLTVL.

The chain joins TRBV5-6 to TRBJ2-2, with 8 bases matching TRBD1. The CDR3 covers 16 residues. J gave up 4 bases and V 3 bases, and 8 bases lay outside the gene matches. Looked up from germline, CDR1 is SGHDT and CDR2 is YYEEEE. CDR3 bases: TGTGCCAGCAGCTCCGGACAGGGATGGAGCACCGGGGAGCTGTTTTTT. This translates into CASSSGQGWSTGELFF.

V is TRBV2 and J is TRBJ2-5; 7 bases agree with TRBD1. The CDR3 length is 13 residues. Germline CDR1 and CDR2: SNHLY and FYNNEI. V was pared by 8 bases and J by 5 bases, with 8 bases of the junction left unmatched. CDR3 DNA sequence: TGTGCCAGCGGACCAAGACAGGGCGAGACCCAGTACTTC. Residues: CASGPRQGETQYF.

This clone has more than one count but fewer than ten. The CDR3, as DNA: TGTGCCAGCAGTTCCTTTTCTGGAAACACCATATATTTT. Its translation: CASSSFSGNTIYF. The chain links TRBV6-5 to TRBJ1-3, with no clear D. This CDR3 contains 13 residues. CDR1 and CDR2 from the germline V gene are MNHEY and SVGAGI. The V and J ends lost 4 bases and 1 base respectively, with 5 bases between them.

The chain has TRBV4-2 and TRBJ2-2, with 7 bases identical to TRBD1. Germline lookup yields CDR1 LGHNA and CDR2 YNFKEQ. The CDR3 spans 17 residues. V was clipped by 0 bases and J by 7 bases; unmatched bases: 11. CDR3 sequence: CASSQDKAGGSFGELFF. CDR3 DNA: TGTGCCAGCAGCCAAGATAAGGCAGGGGGTTCCTTCGGGGAGCTGTTTTTT.

The rearrangement links TRBV7-2 to TRBJ2-1; no reliable D call. Trimming shortened V by 1 base and J by 0 bases, and 10 bases separated the two germline ends. The germline gives CDR1 SGHTA, CDR2 FQGNSA. CDR3 length equals 16 residues. CDR3 DNA sequence: TGTGCCAGCAGCTTAGGCCAGATCATCTCCTACAATGAGCAGTTCTTC. Translation: CASSLGQIISYNEQFF.

V usage is TRBV5-4 and J usage is TRBJ1-6, with a tentative D call TRBD1 (6 bases). Germline CDR1 is SGHNT and CDR2 is YYREEE (reference sequence). V was shortened by 0 bases and J by 8 bases, with 12 bases between the two germline ends. The CDR3 has 15 residues. The DNA for the CDR3 is TGTGCCAGCAGCTTGGAAGGGGGTGATGATTCACCCCTCCACTTT. This gives the protein CASSLEGGDDSPLHF.

The chain couples TRBV7-9 to TRBJ2-5, with TRBD1 as a possible D gene (6 bases). Judging by the DNA end, TRBJ2-7 fits better; the J call may be wrong. The CDR3 consists of 14 residues. CDR1 is SEHNR and CDR2 is FQNEAQ in the germline V gene (reference sequence). Written as DNA, the CDR3 is TGTGCCAGCAGCGATAGAGGACAGCCCTACGAGCAGTACTTC. It specifies CASSDRGQPYEQYF.

The gene calls are TRBV7-2 and TRBJ2-5; possibly TRBD1 for D (6 bases). V shed 2 bases and J shed 2 bases, with 9 bases lying between them. This CDR3 is built from 14 residues. The germline V gene has CDR1 SGHTA and CDR2 FQGNSA. CDR3 in amino acids: CASSLLTGQETQYF. In DNA, the CDR3 is TGTGCCAGCAGCTTATTGACAGGACAAGAGACCCAGTACTTC.

The rearrangement uses TRBV7-2 and TRBJ2-5, with 8 nucleotides matching TRBD2. CDR3 size: 15 residues. V shed 5 bases, J shed 5 bases, and the junction held 10 bases outside the gene matches. From germline, CDR1 is SGHTA and CDR2 FQGNSA. CDR3 in amino acids: CASSPNPPGGETQYF. In DNA form, the CDR3 reads TGTGCCAGCAGCCCCAACCCCCCGGGGGGGGAGACCCAGTACTTC. Together with reference TRBV7-2 and TRBJ2-5, the CDR3 gives the full variable domain: GAGVSQSPSNKVTEKGKDVELRCDPISGHTALYWYRQSLGQGLEFLIYFQGNSAPDKSGLPSDRFSAERTGGSVSTLTIQRTQQEDSAVYLCASSPNPPGGETQYFGPGTRLLVL.

This clone was counted a single time. The chain links TRBV6-5 to TRBJ1-1; 8 bases align to TRBD1. Germline values: CDR1 MNHEY, CDR2 SVGAGI. V was pared by 4 bases and J by 5 bases, with 6 bases of the junction left unmatched. CDR3 length: 14 amino acids. CDR3: CASSSSGGGTEAFF. CDR3 nucleotide sequence: TGTGCCAGCAGTTCCTCAGGGGGCGGGACTGAAGCTTTCTTT.

The genes are TRBV18 and TRBJ2-7, with D perhaps matching TRBD1 (5 bases). V lost 3 bases to trimming and J lost 2 bases, with 8 bases between them. CDR3 size: 13 residues. Germline V gene data show CDR1 as KGHSH and CDR2 as LQKENI. The CDR3 sequence is CASSPPGTYEQYF. CDR3 DNA sequence: TGTGCCAGCTCACCGCCAGGGACCTACGAGCAGTACTTC.

The chain is built from TRBV4-3 and TRBJ2-5, with 9 bases matching TRBD2. With 0 bases clipped from V and 5 bases from J, the junction kept 4 bases outside the gene matches. CDR3 length: 15 residues. Germline lookup yields CDR1 LGHNA and CDR2 YSLEER. For the CDR3, the DNA is TGCGCCAGCAGCCAAGATCAGGCGGGAGGGGAGACCCAGTACTTC. The encoded protein is CASSQDQAGGETQYF.

In this sample, this clone turned up a few times. The chain carries TRBV30 and TRBJ1-2; the match to TRBD1 covers 7 bases. With V trimmed by 3 bases and J by 2 bases, 6 bases remained unmatched. Germline loops: CDR1 GTSNPN, CDR2 SVGIG (reference sequence). This CDR3 contains 14 residues. CDR3 sequence reads: CAWSPTGQNYGYTF. The CDR3 DNA reads as TGTGCCTGGAGCCCCACGGGACAGAACTATGGCTACACCTTC.

The chain couples TRBV2 to TRBJ2-3; 9 bases agree with TRBD1. The V and J ends lost 2 bases and 3 bases, in that order; junction bases with no gene match: 3. CDR1 is SNHLY, CDR2 FYNNEI, per germline. The length of the CDR3 is 15 residues. As DNA, the CDR3 is TGTGCCAGCAGTGAAAACGGACAGGGGACAGATACGCAGTATTTT. The encoded protein is CASSENGQGTDTQYF.